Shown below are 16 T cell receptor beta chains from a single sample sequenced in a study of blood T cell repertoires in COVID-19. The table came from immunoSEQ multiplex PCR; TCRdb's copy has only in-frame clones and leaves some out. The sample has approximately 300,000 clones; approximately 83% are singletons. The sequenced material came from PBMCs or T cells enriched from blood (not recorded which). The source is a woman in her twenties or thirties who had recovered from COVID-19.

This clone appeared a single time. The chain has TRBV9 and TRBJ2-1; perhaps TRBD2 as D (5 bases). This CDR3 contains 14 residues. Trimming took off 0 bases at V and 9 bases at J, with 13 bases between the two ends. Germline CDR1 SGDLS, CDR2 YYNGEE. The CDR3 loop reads CASSVELGVGEQFF. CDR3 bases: TGTGCCAGCAGCGTAGAGTTGGGAGTTGGTGAGCAGTTCTTC.

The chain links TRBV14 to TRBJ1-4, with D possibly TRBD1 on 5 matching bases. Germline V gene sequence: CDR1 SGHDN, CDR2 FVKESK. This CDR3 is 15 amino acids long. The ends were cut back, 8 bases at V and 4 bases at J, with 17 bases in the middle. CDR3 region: CASGISGTYNEKLFF. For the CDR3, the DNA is TGTGCCAGCGGAATTTCCGGGACTTATAATGAAAAACTGTTTTTT.

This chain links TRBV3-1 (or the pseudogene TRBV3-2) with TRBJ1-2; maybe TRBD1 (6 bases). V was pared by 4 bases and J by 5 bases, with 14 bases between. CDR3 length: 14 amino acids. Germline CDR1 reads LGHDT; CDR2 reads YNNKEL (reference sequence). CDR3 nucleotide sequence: TGTGCCAGCAGCCCCCAAAGACAGGCGTATGGCTACACCTTC. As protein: CASSPQRQAYGYTF.

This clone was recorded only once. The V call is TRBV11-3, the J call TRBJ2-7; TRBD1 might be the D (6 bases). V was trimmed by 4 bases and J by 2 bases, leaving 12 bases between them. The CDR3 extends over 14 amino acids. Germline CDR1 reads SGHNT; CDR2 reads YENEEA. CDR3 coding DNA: TGTGCCAGCAGCTCCGGACAGACAGCCTACGAGCAGTACTTC. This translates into CASSSGQTAYEQYF.

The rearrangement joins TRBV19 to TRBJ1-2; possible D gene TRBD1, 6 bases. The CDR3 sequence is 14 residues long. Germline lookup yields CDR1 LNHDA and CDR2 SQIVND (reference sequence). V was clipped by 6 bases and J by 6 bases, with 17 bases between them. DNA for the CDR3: TGTGCCAGTAGCATAAGCCTGGCAGGGGATGGCTACACCTTC. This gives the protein CASSISLAGDGYTF.

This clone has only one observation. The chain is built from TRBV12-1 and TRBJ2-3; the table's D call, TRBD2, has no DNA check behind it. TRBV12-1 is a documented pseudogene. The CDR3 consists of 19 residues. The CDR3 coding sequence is TGTGCCAGCAGCCTGCCTGGCCGCACTAGCGGGGGGCCCGCGGCTACGCAGTATTTT. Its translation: CASSLPGRTSGGPAATQYF.

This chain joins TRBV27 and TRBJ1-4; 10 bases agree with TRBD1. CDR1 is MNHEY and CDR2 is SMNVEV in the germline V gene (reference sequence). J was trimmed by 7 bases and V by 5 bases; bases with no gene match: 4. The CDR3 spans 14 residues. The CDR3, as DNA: TGTGCCAGCAGTCCCCGGGACAGGGGTGAAAAACTGTTTTTT. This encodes CASSPRDRGEKLFF. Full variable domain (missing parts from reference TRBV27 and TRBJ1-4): EAQVTQNPRYLITVTGKKLTVTCSQNMNHEYMSWYRQDPGLGLRQIYYSMNVEVTDKGDVPEGYKVSRKEKRNFPLILESPSPNQTSLYFCASSPRDRGEKLFFGSGTQLSVL.

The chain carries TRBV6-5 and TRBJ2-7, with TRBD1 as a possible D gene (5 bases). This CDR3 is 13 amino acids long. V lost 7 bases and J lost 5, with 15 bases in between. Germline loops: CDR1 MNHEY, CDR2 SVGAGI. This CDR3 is CASTRTQGNEQYF. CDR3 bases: TGTGCCAGCACTCGGACCCAGGGAAACGAGCAGTACTTC.

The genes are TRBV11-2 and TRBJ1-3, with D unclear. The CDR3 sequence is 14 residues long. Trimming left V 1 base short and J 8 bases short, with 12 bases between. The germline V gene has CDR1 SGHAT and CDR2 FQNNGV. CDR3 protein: CASSLGPRRDTIYF. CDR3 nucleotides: TGTGCCAGCAGCTTAGGCCCAAGGCGGGACACCATATATTTT.

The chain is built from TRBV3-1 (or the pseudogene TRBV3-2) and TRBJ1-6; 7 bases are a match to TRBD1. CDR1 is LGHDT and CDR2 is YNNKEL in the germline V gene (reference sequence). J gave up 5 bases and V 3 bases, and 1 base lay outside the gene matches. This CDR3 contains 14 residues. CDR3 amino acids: CASSQGQNNSPLHF. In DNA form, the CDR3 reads TGTGCCAGCAGCCAGGGACAGAATAATTCACCCCTCCACTTT.

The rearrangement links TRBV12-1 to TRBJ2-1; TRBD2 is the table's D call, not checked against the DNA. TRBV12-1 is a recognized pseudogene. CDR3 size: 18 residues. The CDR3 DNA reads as TGTGCCAGCAGCTTTGCGACTAGCGGGGGGGCCTCCTACAATGAGCAGTTCTTC. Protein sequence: CASSFATSGGASYNEQFF.

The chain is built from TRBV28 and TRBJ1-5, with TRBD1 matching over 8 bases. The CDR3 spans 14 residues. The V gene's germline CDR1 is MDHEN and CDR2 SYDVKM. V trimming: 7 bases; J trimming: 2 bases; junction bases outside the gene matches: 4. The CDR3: CASISGGRNQPQHF. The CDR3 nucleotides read TGTGCCAGCATCTCAGGGGGCCGCAATCAGCCCCAGCATTTT.

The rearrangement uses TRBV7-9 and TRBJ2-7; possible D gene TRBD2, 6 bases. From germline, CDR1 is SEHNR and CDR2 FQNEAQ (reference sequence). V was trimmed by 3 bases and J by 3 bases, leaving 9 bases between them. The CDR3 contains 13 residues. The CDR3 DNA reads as TGTGCCAGCAGCTTCGGAGGGATCTACGAGCAGTACTTC. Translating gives CASSFGGIYEQYF.

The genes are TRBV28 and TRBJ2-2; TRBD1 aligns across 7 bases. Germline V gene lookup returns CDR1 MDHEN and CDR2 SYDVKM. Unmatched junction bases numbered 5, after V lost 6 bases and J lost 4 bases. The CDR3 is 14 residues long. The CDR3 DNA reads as TGTGCCAGCAGGGCGGACAGGCTCACCGGGGAGCTGTTTTTT. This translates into CASRADRLTGELFF.

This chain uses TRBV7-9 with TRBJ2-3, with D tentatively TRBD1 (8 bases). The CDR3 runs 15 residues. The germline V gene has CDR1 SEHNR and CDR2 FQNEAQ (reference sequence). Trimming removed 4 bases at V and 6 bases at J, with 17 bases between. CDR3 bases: TGTGCCAGCAGCTCAATGACAGGGGAGGGCGATACGCAGTATTTT. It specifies CASSSMTGEGDTQYF.

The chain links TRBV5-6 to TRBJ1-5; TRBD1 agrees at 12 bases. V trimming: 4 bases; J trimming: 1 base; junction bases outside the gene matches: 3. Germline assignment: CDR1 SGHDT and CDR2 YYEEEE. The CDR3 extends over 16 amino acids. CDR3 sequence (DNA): TGTGCCAGCAGCGGGACAGGGGGCGAGAGCAATCAGCCCCAGCATTTT. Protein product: CASSGTGGESNQPQHF.